The 2 T cell receptor beta chains below all came from one sample that was sequenced in a study of blood T cells in healthy people across ages. Next came a second PCR, run for about 6 to 11 cycles, which used a sample-barcoded 5' primer along with a J-beta primer mix. TCRdb redid the calling of the 5' RACE reads with MiXCR, one entry per CDR3 protein. This table has about a million distinct CDR3 sequences, 51% appearing once. Sequenced input: blood. Every receptor here comes from a woman aged 60-75 years in good health.

The sample holds a few counts of this clonotype. This sequence joins TRBV14 and TRBJ2-3; D uncertain. Between the trimmed V and J ends, which lost 4 bases and 2 bases, there was a span of 13 bases. Germline CDR1 SGHDN, CDR2 FVKESK. The CDR3 loop spans 15 amino acids. DNA for the CDR3: TGTGCCAGCAGCCCCCTAACCACCACCACAGATACGCAGTATTTT. Its translation is CASSPLTTTTDTQYF.

The chain has TRBV29-1 and TRBJ2-3; weak D call: TRBD2 (6 bases). The CDR3 totals 13 residues. Per germline, CDR1 SQVTM and CDR2 ANQGSEA. Trimming took 8 bases from V and 2 from J, leaving 14 bases between them. CDR3 DNA sequence: TGCAGCATTGGTGTAGCGGCCACAGATACGCAGTATTTT. This sequence encodes CSIGVAATDTQYF.